A single sample gave rise to the 17 T cell receptor beta chains below, sequenced in a study of memory CD4+ T cells and cytomegalovirus serostatus. Produced via immunoSEQ multiplex PCR; TCRdb's table is partial and in-frame only. The table shows around 62,000 clones, with about 76% occurring only once. Single viable CD3+CD4+CD8-CD45RO+ cells were sorted as the memory CD4+ T cells. The sample was memory CD4+ T cells from blood. Receptors originate from an adult in good health and CMV-seropositive.

The chain combines TRBV6-5 with TRBJ1-4; D is perhaps TRBD1 (6 bases). V lost 5 bases to trimming and J lost 4 bases, with 14 bases between them. Germline V CDR1 and CDR2: MNHEY, SVGAGI. The CDR3 extends over 15 amino acids. In DNA form, the CDR3 reads TGTGCCAGCAGTGGGGGCGGGGGACATAATGAAAAACTGTTTTTT. Its protein product is CASSGGGGHNEKLFF.

The chain combines TRBV13 with TRBJ1-3, with D possibly TRBD1 on 5 matching bases. This CDR3 has 18 amino acids. Germline V lookup: CDR1 PRHDT, CDR2 FYEKMQ (reference sequence). Trimming shortened V by 2 bases and J by 2 bases, and 19 bases separated the two germline ends. The CDR3: CASSLRPQVGPAGNTIYF. The CDR3, as DNA: TGTGCCAGCAGCTTAAGACCCCAGGTGGGGCCTGCTGGAAACACCATATATTTT.

This chain joins TRBV7-2 and TRBJ2-1, with 11 bases aligning to TRBD2. Germline lookup yields CDR1 SGHTA and CDR2 FQGNSA. The V segment lost 8 bases and the J segment 3 bases; nucleotides outside the gene matches: 12. The CDR3 has 17 residues. CDR3 DNA sequence: TGTGCCAGCCTTCCGTTTAGCGGGGGGGCAAACTACAATGAGCAGTTCTTC. Translation gives CASLPFSGGANYNEQFF.

This clone was recorded only once. V gene TRBV27 combines with J gene TRBJ1-4, with D possibly being TRBD1 (6 bases). Deletions cut 6 bases from V and 12 bases from J, with 11 bases between. Germline assignment: CDR1 MNHEY and CDR2 SMNVEV (reference sequence). CDR3 length: 11 amino acids. CDR3 sequence reads: CASSRGGQLFF. In DNA, the CDR3 is TGTGCCAGCAGCCGGGGGGGGCAACTGTTTTTT. Full variable domain (remainder filled in from reference TRBV27 and TRBJ1-4): EAQVTQNPRYLITVTGKKLTVTCSQNMNHEYMSWYRQDPGLGLRQIYYSMNVEVTDKGDVPEGYKVSRKEKRNFPLILESPSPNQTSLYFCASSRGGQLFFGSGTQLSVL.

The genes are TRBV28 and TRBJ1-1, with D tentatively TRBD1 (6 bases). V lost 5 bases and J lost 3, with 13 bases in between. From germline, CDR1 is MDHEN and CDR2 SYDVKM. CDR3 length equals 14 residues. CDR3 sequence (DNA): TGTGCCAGCAGTCGGTCTGGACAGTACACTGAAGCTTTCTTT. It codes for CASSRSGQYTEAFF.

This chain connects TRBV5-6 to TRBJ2-7; 13 bases fit TRBD2. The CDR3 runs 16 residues. From germline, CDR1 is SGHDT and CDR2 YYEEEE. V lost 3 bases and J lost 3; bases outside the gene matches: 6. The CDR3, as DNA: TGTGCCAGCAGCTCCGGACTAGCGGGAGTTATCTACGAGCAGTACTTC. It specifies CASSSGLAGVIYEQYF.

The table lists this clone with a few counts. The genes are TRBV19 and TRBJ1-5, with 7 bases identical to TRBD1. The junction had 8 bases not matched to a gene; V was cut back by 1 base and J by 2 bases. The CDR3 runs to 17 residues. The germline CDR1 and CDR2 sequences are LNHDA and SQIVND (reference sequence). The CDR3 reads CASSIVRGLRGNQPQHF. The CDR3 DNA sequence: TGTGCCAGTAGTATAGTGAGGGGGCTCCGAGGCAATCAGCCCCAGCATTTT.

This clone was observed a few times. This sequence joins TRBV5-1 and TRBJ2-7; 8 bases match TRBD2. Germline values: CDR1 SGHRS, CDR2 YFSETQ. This CDR3 spans 17 amino acids. V lost 4 bases and J lost 2; bases outside the gene matches: 14. CDR3 protein: CASSRGYGGGITYEQYF. In nucleotides, the CDR3 is TGCGCCAGCAGCCGTGGGTATGGCGGGGGGATTACCTACGAGCAGTACTTC.

The J gene is TRBJ1-5, the V gene TRBV12-5; 8 bases agree with TRBD1. Looked up from germline, CDR1 is LGHNT and CDR2 is FRNRAP. J was trimmed by 7 bases and V by 6 bases; bases with no gene match: 8. The CDR3 runs 14 residues. CDR3 sequence (DNA): TGTGCTAGTGGGGCCAGGGGGCGGGAGCAGCCCCAGCATTTT. Encoded protein: CASGARGREQPQHF. Based on the CDR3 plus reference TRBV12-5 and TRBJ1-5, the full variable domain is DARVTQTPRHKVTEMGQEVTMRCQPILGHNTVFWYRQTMMQGLELLAYFRNRAPLDDSGMPKDRFSAEMPDATLATLKIQPSEPRDSAVYFCASGARGREQPQHFGDGTRLSIL.

The CDR3 nucleotides read TGTGCCAGCAGCCCATTAGAGGAACTAGCGGTAAACAATGAGCAGTTCTTC. The encoded protein is CASSPLEELAVNNEQFF. The chain joins TRBV7-2 to TRBJ2-1; 8 bases align to TRBD2. Losses at the gene ends were 5 bases for V and 5 bases for J; bases not matched to a gene: 14. Germline V gene sequence: CDR1 SGHTA, CDR2 FQGNSA. This CDR3 comprises 17 residues.

V usage is TRBV4-1 and J usage is TRBJ2-5; 11 nucleotides align to TRBD2. V lost 1 base and J lost 1; bases outside the gene matches: 5. CDR3 length: 17 amino acids. The germline V gene encodes CDR1 MGHRA and CDR2 YSYEKL. The CDR3 DNA follows: TGCGCCAGCAGCCAAGCGACTAGCGGGGATATCCAAGAGACCCAGTACTTC. Amino acids: CASSQATSGDIQETQYF.

The V and J genes are TRBV28 and TRBJ2-7, with 7 bases identical to TRBD1. Germline V lookup: CDR1 MDHEN, CDR2 SYDVKM. V lost 9 bases and J lost 6; bases outside the gene matches: 8. This CDR3 contains 12 residues. The CDR3 loop is CASKQGPGEQYF. CDR3 DNA: TGTGCCAGTAAACAGGGGCCGGGCGAGCAGTACTTC.

The gene calls are TRBV5-1 and TRBJ2-3, with D hard to call. Germline-derived CDR1 and CDR2 are SGHRS and YFSETQ. Trimming shortened V by 4 bases and J by 11 bases, and 23 bases separated the two germline ends. The CDR3 contains 15 residues. DNA for the CDR3: TGCGCCAGCAGCCCGAACCCCGGCCGTAATGAAGAGCAGTATTTT. Translating it yields CASSPNPGRNEEQYF.

The sample holds one count of this clone. The rearrangement uses TRBV11-2 and TRBJ1-1; D gene uncertain. This CDR3 comprises 15 residues. From germline, CDR1 is SGHAT and CDR2 FQNNGV. The germline V and J ends were trimmed by 1 base and 5 bases, with 14 bases remaining between them. The CDR3 region is CASSLGTVRGTEAFF. The CDR3 DNA is TGTGCCAGCAGCTTAGGTACGGTCCGTGGGACTGAAGCTTTCTTT.

The chain combines TRBV11-2 with TRBJ2-2; 9 bases align to TRBD2. This CDR3 is 16 amino acids long. In germline, CDR1 is SGHAT, CDR2 FQNNGV. The junction had 6 bases not matched to a gene; V was cut back by 2 bases and J by 5 bases. CDR3 sequence: CASSLTRGGRTGELFF. The CDR3 DNA reads as TGTGCCAGCAGCTTAACGCGGGGGGGCAGGACCGGGGAGCTGTTTTTT.

The rearrangement uses TRBV7-2 and TRBJ2-5, with 12 bases that match TRBD2. This CDR3 has 16 amino acids. CDR1 SGHTA and CDR2 FQGNSA come from the germline V gene. V lost 5 bases and J lost 4; bases outside the gene matches: 8. This chain's CDR3 is CASSARLAGDGETQYF. CDR3 in DNA: TGTGCCAGCAGCGCACGACTAGCGGGGGACGGAGAGACCCAGTACTTC.

V usage is TRBV27 and J usage is TRBJ1-6, with D possibly TRBD1 on 5 matching bases. Germline CDR1 is MNHEY and CDR2 is SMNVEV (reference sequence). V shed 2 bases and J shed 9 bases, with 14 bases lying between them. This CDR3 is 15 amino acids long. For the CDR3, the DNA is TGTGCCAGCAGTTTAATTCGGGGGAGCGGTTCACCCCTCCACTTT. Translation: CASSLIRGSGSPLHF.